These 20 T cell receptor beta chains were all obtained from the same sample, sequenced in a study of identifying expanded T cells in peripheral blood. The assay was immunoSEQ multiplex PCR, and TCRdb's table has in-frame clones only and misses some. The sample lists some 100,000 clones; about 87% were seen once. Sequenced: blood. These receptors were taken from a person between 18 and 69 years old in good health.

The genes are TRBV5-1 and TRBJ1-2, with 9 nucleotides matching TRBD1. The germline CDR1 and CDR2 sequences are SGHRS and YFSETQ. V was pared by 5 bases and J by 2 bases, with 4 bases of the junction left unmatched. The CDR3 extends over 14 amino acids. The CDR3 nucleotides are TGCGCCAGCAGGGGACAGGGAGGAAACTATGGCTACACCTTC. Translation gives CASRGQGGNYGYTF. The complete variable domain, with remaining parts taken from reference TRBV5-1 and TRBJ1-2, reads KAGVTQTPRYLIKTRGQQVTLSCSPISGHRSVSWYQQTPGQGLQFLFEYFSETQRNKGNFPGRFSGRQFSNSRSEMNVSTLELGDSALYLCASRGQGGNYGYTFGSGTRLTVV.

This chain connects TRBV7-2 to TRBJ2-3, with D hard to call. The CDR3 consists of 12 residues. Trimming removed 5 bases at V and 4 bases at J, with 7 bases between. Per the germline V gene, CDR1 is SGHTA and CDR2 is FQGNSA. The CDR3 region has the DNA TGTGCCAGCAGCCTGAATTCAGATACGCAGTATTTT. Residues: CASSLNSDTQYF.

V gene TRBV7-3 combines with J gene TRBJ2-2; 9 bases are a match to TRBD1. The CDR3 has 15 amino acids. The junction had 2 bases not matched to a gene; V was cut back by 5 bases and J by 1 base. Looked up from germline, CDR1 is SGHTA and CDR2 is FQGTGA. CDR3 in DNA: TGTGCCAGCAGCACGGGACAGGGGAACACCGGGGAGCTGTTTTTT. Amino acids: CASSTGQGNTGELFF.

This clone was found a few times. The rearrangement uses TRBV15 and TRBJ1-6; no firm D call. Trimming pared 0 bases from V and 9 bases from J, leaving 9 bases between. This CDR3 spans 14 amino acids. Germline V lookup: CDR1 LNHNV, CDR2 YYDKDF (reference sequence). Here the CDR3 DNA reads TGTGCCACCAGCAGAGATCCTGATTCTTCACCCCTCCACTTT. It encodes CATSRDPDSSPLHF. Filled out from reference TRBV15 and TRBJ1-6, the complete variable domain reads DAMVIQNPRYQVTQFGKPVTLSCSQTLNHNVMYWYQQKSSQAPKLLFHYYDKDFNNEADTPDNFQSRRPNTSFCFLDIRSPGLGDTAMYLCATSRDPDSSPLHFGNGTRLTVT.

This sequence joins TRBV5-1 and TRBJ2-1, with TRBD2 matching over 8 bases. The trim removed 6 bases at V and 4 bases at J, leaving 9 bases unmatched. The germline V gene encodes CDR1 SGHRS and CDR2 YFSETQ. The CDR3 spans 15 residues. This chain's CDR3 is CASTRNGGVYNEQFF. The CDR3 region has the DNA TGCGCCAGCACCCGAAACGGGGGGGTTTACAATGAGCAGTTCTTC.

The chain employs TRBV27 and TRBJ1-4; no definite D call. The CDR3 runs to 15 residues. Germline assignment: CDR1 MNHEY and CDR2 SMNVEV (reference sequence). V was clipped by 6 bases and J by 1 base, with 12 bases between them. CDR3 amino acids: CASSPGVRTNEKLFF. The CDR3 DNA sequence: TGTGCCAGCAGCCCCGGAGTAAGAACTAATGAAAAACTGTTTTTT.

The CDR3 nucleotides read TGCGCCAGCAGCTTGTGGACGGGCTACAATGAGCAGTTCTTC. This codes for CASSLWTGYNEQFF. The J gene is TRBJ2-1, the V gene TRBV5-1, with D uncertain. Germline assignment: CDR1 SGHRS and CDR2 YFSETQ. The V end was cut by 1 base, the J end by 3 bases, with 8 bases between. The CDR3 is 14 residues long. Full variable domain (remainder filled in from reference TRBV5-1 and TRBJ2-1): KAGVTQTPRYLIKTRGQQVTLSCSPISGHRSVSWYQQTPGQGLQFLFEYFSETQRNKGNFPGRFSGRQFSNSRSEMNVSTLELGDSALYLCASSLWTGYNEQFFGPGTRLTVL.

V is TRBV6-6 and J is TRBJ2-7; TRBD2 might be the D (5 bases). The CDR3 is 15 residues long. V was pared by 7 bases and J by 4 bases, with 20 bases between. Germline values: CDR1 MNHNY, CDR2 SVGAGI (reference sequence). The CDR3 loop reads CASTSAFGLWYEQYF. Written as DNA, the CDR3 is TGTGCCAGCACCTCGGCCTTCGGACTTTGGTACGAGCAGTACTTC.

This clone has just one count. DNA of the CDR3: TGTGCCAGCAGACAGGGGGTGGACTATGGCTACACCTTC. Protein sequence: CASRQGVDYGYTF. V is TRBV28 and J is TRBJ1-2; TRBD1 matches 8 bases. The trim removed 6 bases at V and 3 bases at J, leaving 3 bases unmatched. Germline V gene sequence: CDR1 MDHEN, CDR2 SYDVKM. The CDR3 is 13 amino acids.

The V call is TRBV4-2, the J call TRBJ2-3; weak D call: TRBD2 (5 bases). The CDR3 consists of 14 residues. Germline lookup yields CDR1 LGHNA and CDR2 YNFKEQ. Deletions cut 0 bases from V and 5 bases from J, with 9 bases between. The CDR3 protein is CASSQDKGVDTQYF. DNA of the CDR3: TGTGCCAGCAGCCAAGATAAGGGAGTAGATACGCAGTATTTT.

The chain recombines TRBV5-1 with TRBJ1-3; the D gene is possibly TRBD1 (6 bases). The ends were cut back, 0 bases at V and 4 bases at J, with 11 bases in the middle. In germline, CDR1 is SGHRS, CDR2 YFSETQ. The CDR3 consists of 15 residues. CDR3 bases: TGCGCCAGCAGCTTGGCCGTCGGACAGGGAAACACCATATATTTT. Translating it yields CASSLAVGQGNTIYF.

V and J are TRBV4-1 and TRBJ2-1; TRBD2 agrees at 16 bases. The CDR3 contains 16 residues. The germline gives CDR1 MGHRA, CDR2 YSYEKL. V trimming: 3 bases; J trimming: 8 bases; junction bases outside the gene matches: 4. For the CDR3, the DNA is TGCGCCAGCAGCCAGGGACTAGCGGGGGGGCTCGATGAGCAGTTCTTC. Translating gives CASSQGLAGGLDEQFF.

The chain couples TRBV28 to TRBJ2-1; 9 bases agree with TRBD2. The ends lost 6 bases at V and 4 bases at J; junction bases unmatched: 7. The germline CDR1 and CDR2 sequences are MDHEN and SYDVKM. There are 15 residues in the CDR3. The CDR3: CASSSPGLAYNEQFF. The CDR3 nucleotides are TGTGCCAGCAGCAGCCCGGGACTAGCTTACAATGAGCAGTTCTTC.

The chain links TRBV5-1 to TRBJ2-7; D is ambiguous. The CDR3 spans 13 residues. Germline V CDR1 and CDR2: SGHRS, YFSETQ. Trimming removed 4 bases at V and 1 base at J, with 9 bases between. CDR3 sequence (DNA): TGCGCCAGCAGCCCCGGGTCATCCTACGAGCAGTACTTC. Translation gives CASSPGSSYEQYF. The whole variable domain, remainder taken from reference TRBV5-1 and TRBJ2-7, is KAGVTQTPRYLIKTRGQQVTLSCSPISGHRSVSWYQQTPGQGLQFLFEYFSETQRNKGNFPGRFSGRQFSNSRSEMNVSTLELGDSALYLCASSPGSSYEQYFGPGTRLTVT.

The chain employs TRBV11-2 and TRBJ1-3; no clear D. With 0 bases removed from V and 3 bases from J, the gap between germline ends came to 12 bases. Germline-derived CDR1 and CDR2 are SGHAT and FQNNGV. This CDR3 is built from 16 residues. In nucleotides, the CDR3 is TGTGCCAGCAGCTTAGACGCCGGCGGCCGTGGAAACACCATATATTTT. Its protein product is CASSLDAGGRGNTIYF.

The rearrangement uses TRBV19 and TRBJ1-1; maybe TRBD1 (5 bases). The germline V gene encodes CDR1 LNHDA and CDR2 SQIVND (reference sequence). V dropped 3 bases and J dropped 3 bases, with 11 bases sitting between them. The CDR3 is made up of 14 amino acids. CDR3 sequence: CASSIGGVDTEAFF. The CDR3 region has the DNA TGTGCCAGTAGTATCGGAGGGGTGGACACTGAAGCTTTCTTT.

V usage is TRBV20-1 and J usage is TRBJ2-3; D not certain. V was clipped by 6 bases and J by 6 bases, with 7 bases between them. CDR1 and CDR2 from the germline V gene are DFQATT and SNEGSKA (reference sequence). The CDR3 is made up of 10 amino acids. The CDR3 loop is CSAKMDTQYF. The DNA for the CDR3 is TGCAGTGCAAAGATGGATACGCAGTATTTT.

V and J are TRBV12-5 and TRBJ1-1, with D possibly being TRBD1 (6 bases). The CDR3 runs to 17 residues. Trimming left V 3 bases short and J 0 bases short, with 17 bases between. Germline-derived CDR1 and CDR2 are LGHNT and FRNRAP. CDR3 region: CASGFSATGAMNTEAFF. CDR3 DNA sequence: TGTGCTAGTGGTTTCAGCGCGACGGGGGCGATGAACACTGAAGCTTTCTTT.

The chain links TRBV5-4 to TRBJ2-6; no definite D call. The V and J ends lost 2 bases and 0 bases respectively, with 12 bases between them. This CDR3 comprises 17 residues. Germline V CDR1 and CDR2: SGHNT, YYREEE (reference sequence). The CDR3 here is CASSFLISDSGANVLTF. CDR3 DNA: TGTGCCAGCAGCTTCCTAATTTCGGACTCTGGGGCCAACGTCCTGACTTTC.

This clone was detected only once. This chain links TRBV9 with TRBJ1-2; 9 bases align to TRBD1. Per the germline V gene, CDR1 is SGDLS and CDR2 is YYNGEE. This CDR3 contains 13 residues. V was clipped by 3 bases and J by 8 bases; unmatched bases: 5. CDR3 sequence reads: CASSANRGQGYTF. In DNA, the CDR3 is TGTGCCAGCAGCGCGAACAGGGGGCAAGGCTACACCTTC.